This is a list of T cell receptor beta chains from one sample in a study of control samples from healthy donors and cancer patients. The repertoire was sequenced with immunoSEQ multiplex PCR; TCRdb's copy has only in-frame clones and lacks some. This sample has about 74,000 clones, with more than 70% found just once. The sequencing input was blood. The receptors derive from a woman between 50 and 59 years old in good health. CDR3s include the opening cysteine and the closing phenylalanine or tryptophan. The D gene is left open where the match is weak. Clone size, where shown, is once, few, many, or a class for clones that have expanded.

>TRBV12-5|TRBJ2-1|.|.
TGTGCTAGTGGTTTTCTCCGGATGGACAATGAGCAGTTCTTC
CASGFLRMDNEQFF
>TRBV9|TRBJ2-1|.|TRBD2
TGTGCCAGCAGCCTGGGAAGCGGGGGGTCCTACAATGAGCAGTTCTTC
CASSLGSGGSYNEQFF
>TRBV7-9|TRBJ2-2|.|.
TGTGCCAGCAGCTTAGAGGTCGGGGAGCTGTTTTTT
CASSLEVGELFF
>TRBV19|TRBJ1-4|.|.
TGTGCCAGTAGTATAGGGGCCCCGAATGAAAAACTGTTTTTT
CASSIGAPNEKLFF
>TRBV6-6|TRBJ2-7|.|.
TGTGCCAGCAGTTCGGGGCCCTACGAGCAGTACTTC
CASSSGPYEQYF
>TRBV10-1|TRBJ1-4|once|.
.
CARLYRVWKNCFF
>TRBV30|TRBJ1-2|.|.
TGTGCCTGGAGTGTACCCCCGGCTGGCTACACCTTC
CAWSVPPAGYTF
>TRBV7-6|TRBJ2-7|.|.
TGTGCCAGCAGCTTAGAGCGAGGGGGGTCTTCCTACGAGCAGTACTTC
CASSLERGGSSYEQYF
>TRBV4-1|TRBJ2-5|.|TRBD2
TGCGCCAGCAGCCAAGCTAGCGGGGGGGCCGGAGAGACCCAGTACTTC
CASSQASGGAGETQYF
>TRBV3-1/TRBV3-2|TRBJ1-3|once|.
TGTGCCAGCAGCCACGACAGAGTTTCTGGAAACACCATATATTTT
CASSHDRVSGNTIYF
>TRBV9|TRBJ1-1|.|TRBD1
TGTGCCAGCAGCGAGAAGGACAGGGGAACTGAAGCTTTCTTT
CASSEKDRGTEAFF
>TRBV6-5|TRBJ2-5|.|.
TGTGCCACTACGTTGGGTTTTATAGGGGGGACCCAGTACTTC
CATTLGFIGGTQYF
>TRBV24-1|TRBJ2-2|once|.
TGTGCCACCAGTGGAGGGGCAGTCGGGGAGCTGTTTTTT
CATSGGAVGELFF
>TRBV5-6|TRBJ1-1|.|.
TGTGCCAGCAGCTTGGGGGGGAACACTGAAGCTTTCTTT
CASSLGGNTEAFF
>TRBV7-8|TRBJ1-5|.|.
TGTGCCAGCAGCTTGGAGGGGTCCGTGGTTGGTCAGCCCCAGCATTTT
CASSLEGSVVGQPQHF
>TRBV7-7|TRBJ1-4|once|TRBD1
TGTGCCAGCAGCCCAGCCCCGGGACAGGGAGAAGAAAAACTGTTTTTT
CASSPAPGQGEEKLFF
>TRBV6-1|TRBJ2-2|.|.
TGTGCCAGCAGTGAAACCGTACCGGGGACGACTAAACGTACCAGGGAGCTGTTTTTT
CASSETVPGTTKRTRELFF
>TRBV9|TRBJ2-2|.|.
TGTGCCAGCAGCGCCTCCGGGACTTTTGATGCCGGGGAGCTGTTTTTT
CASSASGTFDAGELFF
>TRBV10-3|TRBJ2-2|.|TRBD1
TGTGCCATCAGTACAGGGGGGACCGGGGAGCTGTTTTTT
CAISTGGTGELFF
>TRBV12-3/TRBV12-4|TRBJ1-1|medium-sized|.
TGTGCCAGCAGTTTAATTACCAGGGATACGGCTTTCTTT
CASSLITRDTAFF
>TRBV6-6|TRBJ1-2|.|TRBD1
TGTGCCAGCAGCCGAGACGGGACAGGGAAGTTCTATGGCTACACCTTC
CASSRDGTGKFYGYTF
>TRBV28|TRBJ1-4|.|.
TGTGCCAGCAGTCCTACAGACAGCACTAATGAAAAACTGTTTTTT
CASSPTDSTNEKLFF
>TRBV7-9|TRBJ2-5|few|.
TGTGCCAGCAGCTTAGATCCAGAAGAGACCCAGTACTTC
CASSLDPEETQYF
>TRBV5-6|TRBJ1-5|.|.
TGTGCCAGCAGCTTGAGTCAGTCCCTTTATCAGCCCCAGCATTTT
CASSLSQSLYQPQHF
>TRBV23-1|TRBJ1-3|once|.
TGCGCCAGCAGTCAAAATGGACAGCCTCGCTCTGGAAACACCATATATTTT
CASSQNGQPRSGNTIYF
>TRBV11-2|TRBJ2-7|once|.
TGTGCCAGCAGCCCCCCGGGACAAACCTACGAGCAGTACTTC
CASSPPGQTYEQYF
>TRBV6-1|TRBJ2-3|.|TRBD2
TGTGCCAGCAGTGACTTTAGCGGGGGGGATTCAGATACGCAGTATTTT
CASSDFSGGDSDTQYF
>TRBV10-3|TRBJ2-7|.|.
TGTGCCATCAGCTCGGACAGACACGAGCAGTACTTC
CAISSDRHEQYF
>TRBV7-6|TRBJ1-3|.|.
TGTGCCAGCAGCTTAGAACCCTTAGACACCATATATTTT
CASSLEPLDTIYF
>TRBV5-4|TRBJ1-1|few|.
TGTGCCACCTATCGGGGGGCCCGGGACACTGAAGCTTTCTTT
CATYRGARDTEAFF
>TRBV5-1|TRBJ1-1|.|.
TGCGCCAGCAGCTTGGGCTGGACTGAAGCTTTCTTT
CASSLGWTEAFF
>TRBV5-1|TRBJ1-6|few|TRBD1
TGCGCCAGCAGCTTGGGACAGGGGGCGTCCTCCTATAATTCACCCCTCCACTTT
CASSLGQGASSYNSPLHF
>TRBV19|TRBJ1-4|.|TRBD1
TGTGCCAGTAAAGACGACAGGGGAGGAAAAGCCAATGAAAAACTGTTTTTT
CASKDDRGGKANEKLFF
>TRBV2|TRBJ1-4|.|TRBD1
TGTGCCAGCAGTGAACCCGGGACAGCAAATGAAAAACTGTTTTTT
CASSEPGTANEKLFF
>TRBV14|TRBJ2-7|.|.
TGTGCCAGCAGCCAATATATCGGGGACAACCCCTACGAGCAGTACTTC
CASSQYIGDNPYEQYF
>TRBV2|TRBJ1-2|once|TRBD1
TGTGCCAGCAGTGGACAGGGGTATGGCTACACCTTC
CASSGQGYGYTF
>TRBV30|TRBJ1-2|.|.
TGTGCCTGGCGTCCAGCTCGGGGCTACACCTTC
CAWRPARGYTF
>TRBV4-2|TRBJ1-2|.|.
TGTGCCAGCAGCCAGGACACACAGGGTTGGGCCTATGGCTACACCTTC
CASSQDTQGWAYGYTF
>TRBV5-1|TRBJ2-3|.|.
TGCGCCAGCAGCTTCGGACTCACAGATACGCAGTATTTT
CASSFGLTDTQYF
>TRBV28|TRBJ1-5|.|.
TGTGCCAGCAGGAGAAGAAATCAGCCCCAGCATTTT
CASRRRNQPQHF
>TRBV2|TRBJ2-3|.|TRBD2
TGTGCCAGCAGCGGGGGGGAAGCAGATACGCAGTATTTT
CASSGGEADTQYF
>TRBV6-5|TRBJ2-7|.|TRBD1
TGTGCCAGCAGTTACGCAAGGACAGGAGATTCCTACGAGCAGTACTTC
CASSYARTGDSYEQYF
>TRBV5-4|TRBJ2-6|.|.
TGTGCCAGCAGACCGTCCACAGGGCCCTCTGGGGCCAACGTCCTGACTTTC
CASRPSTGPSGANVLTF
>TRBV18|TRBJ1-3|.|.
TGTGCCAGCTCACCATGGGACTCTGGAAACACCATATATTTT
CASSPWDSGNTIYF
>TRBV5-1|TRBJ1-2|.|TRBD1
TGCGCCAGCAGCTTGTACCGGGACAGGAGTTTTGGCTACACCTTC
CASSLYRDRSFGYTF
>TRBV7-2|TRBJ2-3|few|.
TGTGCCAGCAGCCTTACCGCGGGGCAAGATACGCAGTATTTT
CASSLTAGQDTQYF
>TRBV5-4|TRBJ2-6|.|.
TGTGCCAGCAGCTTGCCCTCCAGTAGTTCCGGGGCCAACGTCCTGACTTTC
CASSLPSSSSGANVLTF
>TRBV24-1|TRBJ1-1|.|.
TGTGCCACCAGTGACTCCCGGCAGGGAGGGTTAACTGAAGCTTTCTTT
CATSDSRQGGLTEAFF
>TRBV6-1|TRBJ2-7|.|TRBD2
TGTGCCATGGGGACTAGCGGCTACGAGCAGTACTTC
CAMGTSGYEQYF
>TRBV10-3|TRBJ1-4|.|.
TGTGCCATCAGTGACATGCAAAATGAAAAACTGTTTTTT
CAISDMQNEKLFF
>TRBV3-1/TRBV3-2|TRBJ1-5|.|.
TGTGCCAGCAGCCAAGCAGTTAGCCTTCCCCAGCATTTT
CASSQAVSLPQHF
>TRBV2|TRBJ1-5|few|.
TGTGCCAGCAGTGGTTTAGGGGGTACGATTCAGCCCCAGCATTTT
CASSGLGGTIQPQHF
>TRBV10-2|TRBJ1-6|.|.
TGCGCCAGCAGTGATGGGGGAACCTTTTATTCACCCCTCCACTTT
CASSDGGTFYSPLHF
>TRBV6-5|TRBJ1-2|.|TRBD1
TGTGCCAGCAGGATACCTAACAGGGGTAGCTATGGCTACACCTTC
CASRIPNRGSYGYTF
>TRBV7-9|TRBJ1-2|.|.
TGTGCCAGCGCTCGACTTGGACACCAGAGGTGGGGCTACACCTTC
CASARLGHQRWGYTF
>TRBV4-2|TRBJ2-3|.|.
TGTGCCAGCAGCCAAGTCGGGTCCACAGATACGCAGTATTTT
CASSQVGSTDTQYF
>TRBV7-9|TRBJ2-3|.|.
TGTGCCAGCAGTTTAGGGAAGGGAGTGACAGATACGCAGTATTTT
CASSLGKGVTDTQYF